The T cell receptor beta chain under discussion was sequenced for a study of response to subunit inactivated influenza vaccine. This clonotype was seen ten or more times. The antigen is undetermined. Study conclusions and caveats: Seasonal influenza vaccination, on each occasion, was suggested by the authors to recruit few new T cells.

TCRdb itself ran the RT-PCR reads through MiXCR, one entry per CDR3 protein. Here the sample spans approximately 570,000 distinct CDR3 sequences, 7.5% to 8.5% being singletons. Trimming stripped 6 bases from V and 2 bases from J, with 10 bases between. CDR3 length: 13 amino acids. This TCR was recovered from a man aged 45 to 70 who received an inactivated influenza vaccine. The chain uses TRBV12-3 or TRBV12-4 and TRBJ2-5; D is possibly TRBD1 (6 bases). The sample was PBMCs from blood, taken around 25 months after vaccination. CDR3 protein: CASRSQGQETQYF. CDR3 DNA sequence: TGTGCCAGCAGGTCTCAGGGGCAAGAGACCCAGTACTTC.